This note documents a single T cell receptor beta chain sequence. Its matching antigen is unknown. Germline CDR1 is SGHVS and CDR2 is FNYEAQ. V lost 5 bases and J 0 bases, leaving 14 bases between the germline ends. CDR3 length: 16 residues. This record belongs to a study of post-analysis software for immune sequencing data. Study in general: Relapsing-remitting, secondary progressive and progressive-relapsing multiple sclerosis courses were included.

Study-wide findings and caveats: Patients with multiple sclerosis recorded significantly lower normalized Chao1 diversity than controls, the study found. F measure clustering grouped samples strongly by preparation batch. The study found TRBV5-6, TRBV5-1 and TRBV20-1 among five or six TRBV segments more frequent in patients than controls.

Unique molecular identifiers were carried by the TCR beta cDNA libraries. Once roughly 0.85 to 11 million T cells were used, roughly 0.5 million cDNA molecules resulted. MiXCR was run by TCRdb on the PCR reads, yielding one entry per CDR3 protein. Of some 500,000 distinct CDR3 sequences listed, roughly 45% are singletons. The V and J genes are TRBV7-6 and TRBJ2-1; D remains unclear. This TCR was sampled from a girl between 5 and 17 years old with multiple sclerosis. Specimen: blood. DNA for the CDR3: TGTGCCAGCAGCCCCCCGGTTCTATTCTCCTACAATGAGCAGTTCTTC. Amino acids: CASSPPVLFSYNEQFF.